This is a list of T cell receptor beta chains from one sample in a study of OX40 agonist ivuxolimab in advanced cancers. Sequencing used immunoSEQ multiplex PCR; TCRdb keeps in-frame clones, though not all of them. The sample holds under 80,000 clones, around 93% seen once. The material sequenced was CD4+ or CD8+ T cells sorted from blood, taken in a trial of the OX40 agonist ivuxolimab. These receptors were collected from an adult with an advanced solid tumor such as melanoma, head and neck, liver or kidney cancer. The CDR3 runs from the conserved cysteine through the conserved F or W. Each record gives: clone size, V gene, D gene, J gene, CDR3 DNA, CDR3 protein. D genes are given only for firm matches. The size of a clone is reported for some rows only, either as once, few or many, or as a class for expanded clones.

clone_size: once; v_call: TRBV11-2; d_call: -; j_call: TRBJ1-1; cdr3_nt: TGTGCCAGCAGCTTAGGAGGGGGGAGCGCTGAAGCTTTCTTT; cdr3_aa: CASSLGGGSAEAFF
clone_size: -; v_call: TRBV19; d_call: -; j_call: TRBJ1-1; cdr3_nt: TGTGCCAGTAGTATTTCAATGGCGGGCTCGGGGATATCTTTCTTT; cdr3_aa: CASSISMAGSGISFF
clone_size: -; v_call: TRBV18; d_call: -; j_call: TRBJ2-7; cdr3_nt: TGTGCCAGCTCACCAGAGAGGGACAACGAGCAGTACTTC; cdr3_aa: CASSPERDNEQYF
clone_size: once; v_call: TRBV5-1; d_call: TRBD1; j_call: TRBJ2-1; cdr3_nt: TGCGCCAGCAGCTTACAGGGGGGAACCTACAATGAGCAGTTCTTC; cdr3_aa: CASSLQGGTYNEQFF
clone_size: -; v_call: TRBV28; d_call: -; j_call: TRBJ1-2; cdr3_nt: TGTGCCAGCAGCGCGGGGGGCGATAACTATGGCTACACCTTC; cdr3_aa: CASSAGGDNYGYTF
clone_size: -; v_call: TRBV4-3; d_call: TRBD1; j_call: TRBJ2-1; cdr3_nt: TGCGCCAGCAGCCGGTCGCCAGGGGGCTCCTACAATGAGCAGTTCTTC; cdr3_aa: CASSRSPGGSYNEQFF
clone_size: -; v_call: TRBV4-1; d_call: TRBD1; j_call: TRBJ1-2; cdr3_nt: TGCGCCAGCAGCCTCGGGACAGGGGGCCTCTATGGCTACACCTTC; cdr3_aa: CASSLGTGGLYGYTF
clone_size: -; v_call: TRBV7-2; d_call: TRBD1; j_call: TRBJ2-5; cdr3_nt: TGTGCCAGCAGCCTACAGGGGCAACCACAAGAGACCCAGTACTTC; cdr3_aa: CASSLQGQPQETQYF
clone_size: -; v_call: TRBV5-1; d_call: TRBD1; j_call: TRBJ1-6; cdr3_nt: TGCGCCAGCAGCTTACAGGGGCCCAATTCACCCCTCCACTTT; cdr3_aa: CASSLQGPNSPLHF
clone_size: once; v_call: TRBV5-1; d_call: -; j_call: TRBJ2-5; cdr3_nt: TGCGCCAGCAGCTTGGTGGGGGTACCGGGACAAGAGACCCAGTACTTC; cdr3_aa: CASSLVGVPGQETQYF
clone_size: -; v_call: TRBV7-9; d_call: -; j_call: TRBJ2-7; cdr3_nt: TGTGCCAGTAGCCGACTAGGGGACGCCTCCTACGAGCAGTACTTC; cdr3_aa: CASSRLGDASYEQYF
clone_size: -; v_call: TRBV19; d_call: -; j_call: TRBJ2-2; cdr3_nt: TGTGCCAGTAGTATAGAGGGGGGCACCGGGGAGCTGTTTTTT; cdr3_aa: CASSIEGGTGELFF
clone_size: -; v_call: TRBV28; d_call: TRBD2; j_call: TRBJ2-1; cdr3_nt: TGTGCCAGCAGGGGCGGGGGGAGCTACAATGAGCAGTTCTTC; cdr3_aa: CASRGGGSYNEQFF
clone_size: -; v_call: TRBV11-2; d_call: TRBD1; j_call: TRBJ2-5; cdr3_nt: TGTGCCAGCAGCTTAGGAGGGACAGGGGAAGAGACCCAGTACTTC; cdr3_aa: CASSLGGTGEETQYF
clone_size: -; v_call: TRBV7-7; d_call: -; j_call: TRBJ2-1; cdr3_nt: TGTGCCAGCAGCTTAGGTGGACCCGCAACCTACAATGAGCAGTTCTTC; cdr3_aa: CASSLGGPATYNEQFF
clone_size: -; v_call: TRBV28; d_call: -; j_call: TRBJ2-1; cdr3_nt: TGTGCCAGCAGTCCCCAGGACAAGGAGTACAATGAGCAGTTCTTC; cdr3_aa: CASSPQDKEYNEQFF
clone_size: -; v_call: TRBV12-2; d_call: -; j_call: TRBJ1-5; cdr3_nt: TGTGCAAGTCGCTTAGTAGGGACAGCTAGCAATCAGCCCCAGCATTTT; cdr3_aa: CASRLVGTASNQPQHF